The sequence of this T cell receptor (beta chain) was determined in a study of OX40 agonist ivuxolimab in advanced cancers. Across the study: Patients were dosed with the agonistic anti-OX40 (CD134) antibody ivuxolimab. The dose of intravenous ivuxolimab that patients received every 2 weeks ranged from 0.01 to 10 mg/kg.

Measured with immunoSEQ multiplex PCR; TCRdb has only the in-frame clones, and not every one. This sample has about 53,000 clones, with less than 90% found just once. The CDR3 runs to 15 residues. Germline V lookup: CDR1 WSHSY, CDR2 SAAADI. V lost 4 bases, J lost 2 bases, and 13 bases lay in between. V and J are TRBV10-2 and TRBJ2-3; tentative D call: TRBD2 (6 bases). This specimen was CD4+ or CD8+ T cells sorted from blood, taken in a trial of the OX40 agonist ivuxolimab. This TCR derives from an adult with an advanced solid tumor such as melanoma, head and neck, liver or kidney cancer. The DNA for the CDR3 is TGCGCCAGCAGTGGAACGGGACTGACCACAGATACGCAGTATTTT. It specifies CASSGTGLTTDTQYF.